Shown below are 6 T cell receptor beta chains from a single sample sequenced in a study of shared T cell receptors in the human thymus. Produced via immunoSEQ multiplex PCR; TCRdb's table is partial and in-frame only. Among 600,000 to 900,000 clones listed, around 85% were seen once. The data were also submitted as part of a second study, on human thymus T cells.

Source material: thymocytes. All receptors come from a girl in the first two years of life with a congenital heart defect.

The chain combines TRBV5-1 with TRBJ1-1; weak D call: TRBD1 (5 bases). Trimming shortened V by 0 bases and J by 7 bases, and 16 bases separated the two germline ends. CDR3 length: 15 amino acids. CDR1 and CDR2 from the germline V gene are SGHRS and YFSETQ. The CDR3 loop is CASSLAPGGRGEAFF. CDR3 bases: TGCGCCAGCAGCTTGGCCCCGGGGGGTCGGGGTGAAGCTTTCTTT.

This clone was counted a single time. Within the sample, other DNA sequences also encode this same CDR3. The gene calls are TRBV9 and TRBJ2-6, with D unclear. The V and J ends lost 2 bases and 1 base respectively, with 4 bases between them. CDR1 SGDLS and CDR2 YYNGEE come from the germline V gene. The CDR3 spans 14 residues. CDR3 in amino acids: CASSVLSGANVLTF. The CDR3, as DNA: TGTGCCAGCAGCGTCTTATCTGGGGCCAACGTCCTGACTTTC.

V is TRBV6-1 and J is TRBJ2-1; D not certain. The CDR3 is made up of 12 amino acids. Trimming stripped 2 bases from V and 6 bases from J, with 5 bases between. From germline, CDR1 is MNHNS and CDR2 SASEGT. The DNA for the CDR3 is TGTGCCAGCAGTGAACTTTTCAATGAGCAGTTCTTC. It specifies CASSELFNEQFF.

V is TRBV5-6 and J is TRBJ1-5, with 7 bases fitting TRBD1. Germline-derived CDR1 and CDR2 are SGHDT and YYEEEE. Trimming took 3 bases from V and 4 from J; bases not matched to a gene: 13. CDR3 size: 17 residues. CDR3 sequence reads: CASSSAPTGRGNQPQHF. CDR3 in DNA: TGTGCCAGCAGCTCCGCCCCCACAGGCAGGGGGAATCAGCCCCAGCATTTT.

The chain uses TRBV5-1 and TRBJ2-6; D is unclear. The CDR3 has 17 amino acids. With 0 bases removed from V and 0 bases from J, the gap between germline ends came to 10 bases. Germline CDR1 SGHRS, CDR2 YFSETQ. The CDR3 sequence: CASSLAAQDSGANVLTF. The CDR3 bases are TGCGCCAGCAGCTTGGCCGCGCAGGACTCTGGGGCCAACGTCCTGACTTTC.

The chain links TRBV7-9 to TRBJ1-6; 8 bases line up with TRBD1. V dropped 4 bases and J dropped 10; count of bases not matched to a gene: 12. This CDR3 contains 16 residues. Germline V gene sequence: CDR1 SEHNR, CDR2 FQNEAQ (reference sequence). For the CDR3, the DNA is TGTGCCAGCAGCTCCGACCAGGGGGCGGTAGGGTCACCCCTCCACTTT. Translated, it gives CASSSDQGAVGSPLHF.